Listed below are T cell receptor beta chains from one sample, sequenced in a study of T cell changes during pregnancy in multiple sclerosis. Data came from immunoSEQ multiplex PCR; TCRdb stores just in-frame clones and leaves some out. The table includes under 70,000 clones, roughly 92% detected once. Sample: peripheral blood, taken in the third trimester of pregnancy. Receptors were obtained from a female donor in good health, enrolled as a control in a pregnancy study. CDR3s include the opening cysteine and the closing phenylalanine or tryptophan. A D gene is named only where the DNA matches it firmly. The listing skips clone size in some rows; elsewhere it reads once, few, many or a size class.

V,length,size,J,D,DNA,CDR3
TRBV6-1,15,-,TRBJ2-7,TRBD2,TGTGCCAGCAGTGAGACGGGACTAGGAGCCTACGAGCAGTACTTC,CASSETGLGAYEQYF
TRBV6-5,14,-,TRBJ2-7,TRBD2,TGTGCCAGCAGTCGTGCGCGGGGGACCTACGAGCAGTACTTC,CASSRARGTYEQYF
TRBV6-5,15,once,TRBJ2-5,TRBD2,TGTGCCAGCAGACCTACTGGACTAGCGGCAGAGACCCAGTACTTC,CASRPTGLAAETQYF
TRBV6-4,17,once,TRBJ2-4,TRBD2,TGTGCCAGCAGTCGAACTAGCGGGAGGGCGAGGAAGATCATTCAGTACTTC,CASSRTSGRARKIIQYF
TRBV7-2,12,-,TRBJ2-7,-,TGTGCCAGCAGCTTATCCAAATACGAGCAGTACTTC,CASSLSKYEQYF
TRBV7-3,14,-,TRBJ1-1,-,TGTGCCAGCAGCTTATGGGGGGGGAGGTCTGAAGCTTTCTTT,CASSLWGGRSEAFF
TRBV27,14,once,TRBJ2-3,TRBD2,TGTGCCACCAATCTAGCGGGGGGGCCAGATACGCAGTATTTT,CATNLAGGPDTQYF
TRBV11-2,16,-,TRBJ2-3,-,TGTGCCAGCAGCTTAGGAGTGCTCCGGGGGAGGGATACGCAGTATTTT,CASSLGVLRGRDTQYF
TRBV6-1,15,-,TRBJ2-1,TRBD2,TGTGCCAGCAGTGTTATGGGACTAGTGGGTAATGAGCAGTTCTTC,CASSVMGLVGNEQFF
TRBV21-1,18,-,TRBJ1-6,-,TGTGCCAGCAGCAAAACCTCCAGGGTTGTGGTTCCAAACTCACCCCTCCACTTT,CASSKTSRVVVPNSPLHF
TRBV7-9,15,-,TRBJ1-3,-,TGTGCCAGCAGCCAAATAGGGGGCTCTGGAAACACCATATATTTT,CASSQIGGSGNTIYF
TRBV7-3,16,-,TRBJ2-1,-,TGTGCCAGCAGCTGGCTAGCGATGGGCTCCTACAATGAGCAGTTCTTC,CASSWLAMGSYNEQFF
TRBV7-9,13,-,TRBJ1-6,-,TGTGCCAGCAGCTACGCCCTGGCCTCACCCCTCCACTTT,CASSYALASPLHF
TRBV6-6,15,once,TRBJ2-5,TRBD2,TGTGCCAGCAGCCATGGGACTAGCGCCACCCAGACCCAGTACTTC,CASSHGTSATQTQYF
TRBV30,16,-,TRBJ1-5,-,TGTGCCTGGAGTGTACCTCGGACACTTAGCAATCAGCCCCAGCATTTT,CAWSVPRTLSNQPQHF
TRBV6-6,11,-,TRBJ2-5,-,TGTGCCAGCAGAACTCAAGAGACCCAGTACTTC,CASRTQETQYF
TRBV4-2,16,-,TRBJ2-7,TRBD2,TGTGCCAGCAGCCAGGACGCGGGAGAGGGTTACAACGAGCAGTACTTC,CASSQDAGEGYNEQYF
TRBV27,13,-,TRBJ2-7,TRBD2,TGTGCCAGTTCGGGGGGTCGCGCCTACGAGCAGTACTTC,CASSGGRAYEQYF
TRBV5-1,13,-,TRBJ2-3,-,TGCGCCAGCAACGGGGGTCACCGTGATACGCAGTATTTT,CASNGGHRDTQYF
TRBV7-3,15,-,TRBJ2-1,-,TGTGCCAGCAGCTTAGGGTCTGGGACTCCCGGCGGGCAGTTCTTC,CASSLGSGTPGGQFF
TRBV2,16,-,TRBJ1-5,-,TGTGCCAGCACCCTTGAGGAGGCGGGGGCTAATCAGCCCCAGCATTTT,CASTLEEAGANQPQHF
TRBV23-1,18,-,TRBJ2-6,TRBD1,TGCGCCAGCAGTCCACGGACAGGGGCGCCTTCCGGGGCCAACGTCCTGACTTTC,CASSPRTGAPSGANVLTF
TRBV6-1,15,-,TRBJ1-2,TRBD1,TGTGCCAGCAGTGAGGGATTGGACAGGGTCTATGGCTACACCTTC,CASSEGLDRVYGYTF
TRBV25-1,16,-,TRBJ2-2,-,TGTGCCAGCAGTGTCGCGACTGCCCCGAACACCGGGGAGCTGTTTTTT,CASSVATAPNTGELFF
TRBV18,15,-,TRBJ2-7,TRBD2,TGTGCCAGCTCACCTTGGACTAGCGGGAGTAGTGAGCAGTACTTC,CASSPWTSGSSEQYF
TRBV15,14,-,TRBJ2-2,-,TGTGCCACCAGCAGCCCCCCGGGCACCGGGGAGCTGTTTTTT,CATSSPPGTGELFF